This T cell receptor (beta chain) was sequenced for a study of blood T cell repertoires in COVID-19 (dated by TCRdb to 2018 to 2020). General notes on the study: Collaborator samples came from the United States, Italy and Spain and covered acute and convalescent phases of COVID-19. The material from the prospective study consisted of cDNA or gDNA derived from T cells, B-cell-depleted T cells, or PBMCs. A de-identified subject ID, COVID-19 status, age in years and sex were almost always included in the sample metadata. The repertoires were made available in a free public database intended to serve as a resource for research on the immune response to SARS-CoV-2. Where available, HLA class I and class II types were taken from metadata supplied by the sample provider and were not determined by assay-based typing. The samples were drawn from the first 160 participants of the ongoing ImmuneRACE study and from more than 1,000 subjects provided by 6 global collaborators. Deeply sampled blood TCRbeta repertoires from subjects exposed to, actively infected with, or recovered from COVID-19 were included in the dataset.

Summary of the overall study and its limitations: Clinical and demographic metadata were provided uncurated, with the amount varying by source and participant.

TCRbeta CDR3 regions were amplified from genomic DNA by means of the immunoSEQ Assay, a bias-controlled multiplex PCR. The study's processing was this. Within the assay, amplification of reference gene primers was used to estimate how many nucleated cells each sample contained. To quantify the absolute abundance of each unique TCRbeta CDR3 rearrangement, sequence reads were collapsed and filtered. For each sample, productive Simpson clonality was calculated by taking the square root of Simpson's diversity index across productive rearrangements. TCRdb stores this immuneACCESS table with in-frame sequences only. Part of the clones is absent; in the studies checked, under half of the shortfall reflects unresolved V genes, and no reason is known for the rest. That table furnishes V, J and clone size, whereas the DNA furnished D and trimming. The sample profile shows about 310,000 clones; 90% of them were found once. The ten largest clones capture under 1.1% of the sample.

In Seattle, one collaborating source enrolled patients while the infection was active and tracked those patients longitudinally over the course of disease. Each collaborating institution followed its own protocols to collect whole blood in K2EDTA tubes. For TCRbeta analysis, collaborators shipped samples in one of three forms: frozen whole blood, isolated PBMCs, or DNA extracted from either of those sample types. Per the germline V gene, SGHVS is the CDR1 and FNYEAQ is the CDR2. From its cysteine to its phenylalanine, the CDR3 spans 14 amino acids. CDR3 DNA is the only sequence kept; it has 42 bases, read in frame from the first base. Trimming removed 4 bases from V and 1 base from J, leaving 10 bases between the germline ends. A word on this clone: What antigen it recognizes has not been identified. One base away there is no much larger clone; base qualities are not given.

The receptor comes from a woman between 40 and 50 years old with COVID-19, enrolled during active disease. The sequenced sample consisted of peripheral blood. Here the chain combines TRBV7-6 and TRBJ2-5; too little of a D gene remains to name it. Here is the DNA: TGTGCCAGCAGCTCCCAAGAGGCCCAAGAGACCCAGTACTTC. This codes for CASSSQEAQETQYF.